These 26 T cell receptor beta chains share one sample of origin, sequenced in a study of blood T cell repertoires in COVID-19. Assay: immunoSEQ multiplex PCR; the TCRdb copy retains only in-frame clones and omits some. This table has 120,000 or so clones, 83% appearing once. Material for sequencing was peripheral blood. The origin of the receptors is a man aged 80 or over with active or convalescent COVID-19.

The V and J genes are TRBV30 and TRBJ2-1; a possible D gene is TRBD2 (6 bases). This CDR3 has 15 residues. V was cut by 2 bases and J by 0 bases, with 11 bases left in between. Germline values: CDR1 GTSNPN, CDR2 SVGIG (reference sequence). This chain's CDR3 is CAWSLTSFSYNEQFF. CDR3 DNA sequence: TGTGCCTGGAGTCTTACTAGCTTCTCCTACAATGAGCAGTTCTTC. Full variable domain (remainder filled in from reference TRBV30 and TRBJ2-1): SQTIHQWPATLVQPVGSPLSLECTVEGTSNPNLYWYRQAAGRGLQLLFYSVGIGQISSEVPQNLSASRPQDRQFILSSKKLLLSDSGFYLCAWSLTSFSYNEQFFGPGTRLTVL.

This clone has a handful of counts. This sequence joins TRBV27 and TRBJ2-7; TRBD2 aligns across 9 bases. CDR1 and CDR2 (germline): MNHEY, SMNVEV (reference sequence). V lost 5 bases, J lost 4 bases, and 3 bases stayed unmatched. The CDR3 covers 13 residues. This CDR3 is CASSAGLAYEQYF. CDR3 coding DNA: TGTGCCAGCAGTGCGGGACTAGCTTACGAGCAGTACTTC.

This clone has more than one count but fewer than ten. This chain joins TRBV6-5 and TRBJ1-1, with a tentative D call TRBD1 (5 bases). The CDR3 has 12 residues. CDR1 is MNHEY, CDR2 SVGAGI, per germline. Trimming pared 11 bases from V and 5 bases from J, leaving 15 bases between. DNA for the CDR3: TGTGCCGGCCTCGGGGAGGGGACTGAAGCTTTCTTT. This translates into CAGLGEGTEAFF.

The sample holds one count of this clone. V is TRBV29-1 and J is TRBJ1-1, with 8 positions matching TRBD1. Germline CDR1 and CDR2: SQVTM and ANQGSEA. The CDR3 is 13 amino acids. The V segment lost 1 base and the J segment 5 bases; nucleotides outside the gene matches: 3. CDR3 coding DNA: TGCAGCGTTGAAGGGACAGGGAAGACTGAAGCTTTCTTT. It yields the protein CSVEGTGKTEAFF. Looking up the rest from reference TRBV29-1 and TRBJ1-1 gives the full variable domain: SAVISQKPSRDICQRGTSLTIQCQVDSQVTMMFWYRQQPGQSLTLIATANQGSEATYESGFVIDKFPISRPNLTFSTLTVSNMSPEDSSIYLCSVEGTGKTEAFFGQGTRLTVV.

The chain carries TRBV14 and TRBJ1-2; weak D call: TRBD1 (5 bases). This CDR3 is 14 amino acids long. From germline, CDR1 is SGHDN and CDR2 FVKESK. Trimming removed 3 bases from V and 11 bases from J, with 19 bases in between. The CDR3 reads CASSQGRDGDVYTF. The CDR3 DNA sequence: TGTGCCAGCAGCCAGGGGAGGGACGGCGATGTTTACACCTTC.

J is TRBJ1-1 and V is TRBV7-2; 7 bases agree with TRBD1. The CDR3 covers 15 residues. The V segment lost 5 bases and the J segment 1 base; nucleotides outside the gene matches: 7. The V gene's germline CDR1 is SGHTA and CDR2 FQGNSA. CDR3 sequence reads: CASSPQGGWNTEAFF. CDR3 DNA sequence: TGTGCCAGCAGCCCCCAGGGGGGATGGAACACTGAAGCTTTCTTT.

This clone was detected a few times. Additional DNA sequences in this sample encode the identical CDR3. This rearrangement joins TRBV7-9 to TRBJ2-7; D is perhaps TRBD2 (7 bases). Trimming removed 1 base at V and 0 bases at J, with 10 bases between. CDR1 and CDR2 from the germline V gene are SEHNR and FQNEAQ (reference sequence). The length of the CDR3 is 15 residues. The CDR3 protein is CASSLEGGSSYEQYF. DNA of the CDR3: TGTGCCAGCAGCTTAGAGGGGGGGAGCTCCTACGAGCAGTACTTC.

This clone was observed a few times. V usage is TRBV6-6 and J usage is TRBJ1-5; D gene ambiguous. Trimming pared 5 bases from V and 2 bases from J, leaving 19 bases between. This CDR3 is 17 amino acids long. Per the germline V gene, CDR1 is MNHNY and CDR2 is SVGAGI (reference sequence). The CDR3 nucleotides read TGTGCCAGCAGTCCAAACTCGGGGTGGGCAGGCAATCAGCCCCAGCATTTT. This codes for CASSPNSGWAGNQPQHF.

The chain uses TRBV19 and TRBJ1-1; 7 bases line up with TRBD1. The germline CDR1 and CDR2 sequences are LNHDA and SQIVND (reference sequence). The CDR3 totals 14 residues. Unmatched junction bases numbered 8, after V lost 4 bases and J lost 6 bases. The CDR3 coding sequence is TGTGCCAGTAGTACCGGACAGGTTAAGGCTGAAGCTTTCTTT. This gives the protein CASSTGQVKAEAFF.

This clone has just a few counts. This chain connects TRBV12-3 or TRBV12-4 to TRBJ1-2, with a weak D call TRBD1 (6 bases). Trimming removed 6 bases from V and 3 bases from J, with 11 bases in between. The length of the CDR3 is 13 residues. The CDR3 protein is CASSQNRDYGYTF. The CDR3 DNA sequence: TGTGCCAGCAGCCAAAACAGGGACTATGGCTACACCTTC.

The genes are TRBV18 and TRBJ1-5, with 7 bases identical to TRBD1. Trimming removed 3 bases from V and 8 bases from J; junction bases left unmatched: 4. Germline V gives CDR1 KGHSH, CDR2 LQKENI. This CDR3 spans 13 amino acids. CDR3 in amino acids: CASSPGTAEPQHF. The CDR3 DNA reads TGTGCCAGCTCACCCGGGACAGCTGAGCCCCAGCATTTT.

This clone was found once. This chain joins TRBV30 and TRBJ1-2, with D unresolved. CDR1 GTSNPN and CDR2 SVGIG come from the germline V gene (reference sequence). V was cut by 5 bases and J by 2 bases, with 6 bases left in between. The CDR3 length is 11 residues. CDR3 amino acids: CAWGENYGYTF. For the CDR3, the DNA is TGTGCCTGGGGGGAGAACTATGGCTACACCTTC.

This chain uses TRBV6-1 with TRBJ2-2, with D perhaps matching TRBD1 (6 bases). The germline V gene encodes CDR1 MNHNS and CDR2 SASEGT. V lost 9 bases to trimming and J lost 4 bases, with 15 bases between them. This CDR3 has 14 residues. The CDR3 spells CASTRGGATGELFF. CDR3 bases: TGTGCCAGTACGAGAGGGGGTGCCACCGGGGAGCTGTTTTTT.

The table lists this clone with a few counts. The CDR3 here is CASRDLTGGTGNTIYF. DNA of the CDR3: TGTGCCAGCCGAGACTTAACAGGGGGCACTGGAAACACCATATATTTT. This sequence joins TRBV28 and TRBJ1-3; 9 bases align to TRBD1. The length of the CDR3 is 16 residues. CDR1 is MDHEN, CDR2 SYDVKM, per germline. Trimming took 8 bases from V and 2 from J; bases not matched to a gene: 10.

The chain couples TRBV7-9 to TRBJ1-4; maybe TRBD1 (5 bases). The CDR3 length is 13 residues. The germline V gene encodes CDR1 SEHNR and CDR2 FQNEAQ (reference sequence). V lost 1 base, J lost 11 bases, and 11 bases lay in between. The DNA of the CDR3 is TGTGCCAGCAGCTTAGAGGAGGGGAAGAAACTGTTTTTT. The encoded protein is CASSLEEGKKLFF. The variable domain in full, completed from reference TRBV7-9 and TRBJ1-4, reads DTGVSQNPRHKITKRGQNVTFRCDPISEHNRLYWYRQTLGQGPEFLTYFQNEAQLEKSRLLSDRFSAERPKGSFSTLEIQRTEQGDSAMYLCASSLEEGKKLFFGSGTQLSVL.

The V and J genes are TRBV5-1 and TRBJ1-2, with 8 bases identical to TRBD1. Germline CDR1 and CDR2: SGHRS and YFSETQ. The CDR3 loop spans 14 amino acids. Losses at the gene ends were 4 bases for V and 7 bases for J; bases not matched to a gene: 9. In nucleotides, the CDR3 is TGCGCCAGCAGCCAGGGACAGGCCTACCGTGGCTACACCTTC. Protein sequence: CASSQGQAYRGYTF. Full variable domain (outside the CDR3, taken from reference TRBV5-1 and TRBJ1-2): KAGVTQTPRYLIKTRGQQVTLSCSPISGHRSVSWYQQTPGQGLQFLFEYFSETQRNKGNFPGRFSGRQFSNSRSEMNVSTLELGDSALYLCASSQGQAYRGYTFGSGTRLTVV.

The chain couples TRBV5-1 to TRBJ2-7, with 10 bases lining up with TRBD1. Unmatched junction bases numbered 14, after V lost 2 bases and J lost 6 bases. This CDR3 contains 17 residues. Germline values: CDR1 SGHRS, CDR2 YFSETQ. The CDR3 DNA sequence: TGCGCCAGCAGCTTTTTGGGGGAACCGGGACAGGGGAGCGAGCAGTACTTC. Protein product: CASSFLGEPGQGSEQYF.

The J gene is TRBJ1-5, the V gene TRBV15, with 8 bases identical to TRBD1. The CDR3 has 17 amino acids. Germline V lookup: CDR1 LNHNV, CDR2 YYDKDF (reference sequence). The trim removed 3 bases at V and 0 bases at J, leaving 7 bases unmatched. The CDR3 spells CATSRDGQGYSNQPQHF. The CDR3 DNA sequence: TGTGCCACCAGCAGGGACGGACAGGGCTATAGCAATCAGCCCCAGCATTTT.

The CDR3 DNA follows: TGTGCCAGCAGTTTCGGGGGACTACAACTGGGGGATCAGCCCCAGCATTTT. It specifies CASSFGGLQLGDQPQHF. The chain recombines TRBV28 with TRBJ1-5; TRBD1 might be the D (5 bases). Germline loops: CDR1 MDHEN, CDR2 SYDVKM. Trimming removed 3 bases at V and 5 bases at J, with 20 bases between. The CDR3 contains 17 residues.

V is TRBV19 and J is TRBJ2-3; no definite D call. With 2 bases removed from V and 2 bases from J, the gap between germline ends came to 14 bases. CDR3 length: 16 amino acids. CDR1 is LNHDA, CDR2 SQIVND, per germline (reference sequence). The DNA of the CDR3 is TGTGCCAGTAGTATAATCCCCCCGCGAATCACAGATACGCAGTATTTT. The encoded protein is CASSIIPPRITDTQYF.

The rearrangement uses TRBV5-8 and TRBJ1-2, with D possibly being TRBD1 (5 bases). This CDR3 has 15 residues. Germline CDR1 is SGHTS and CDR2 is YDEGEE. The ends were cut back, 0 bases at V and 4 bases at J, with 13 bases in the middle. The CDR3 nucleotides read TGTGCCAGCAGCTTGGTTAGTCAGGGTGGCTATGGCTACACCTTC. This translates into CASSLVSQGGYGYTF.

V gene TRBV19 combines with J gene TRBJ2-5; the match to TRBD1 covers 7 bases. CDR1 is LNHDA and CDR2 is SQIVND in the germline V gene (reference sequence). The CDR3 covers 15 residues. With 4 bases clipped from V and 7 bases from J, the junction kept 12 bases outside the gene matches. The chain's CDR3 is CASSTSRQGSATQYF. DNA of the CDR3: TGTGCCAGTAGTACTTCAAGACAGGGTTCGGCGACCCAGTACTTC.

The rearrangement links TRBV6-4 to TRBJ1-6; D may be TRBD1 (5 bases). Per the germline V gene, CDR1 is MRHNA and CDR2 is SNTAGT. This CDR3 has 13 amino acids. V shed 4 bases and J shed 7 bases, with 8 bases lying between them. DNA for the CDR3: TGTGCCAGCAGTGGGGGCGGCAATTCACCCCTCCACTTT. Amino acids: CASSGGGNSPLHF.

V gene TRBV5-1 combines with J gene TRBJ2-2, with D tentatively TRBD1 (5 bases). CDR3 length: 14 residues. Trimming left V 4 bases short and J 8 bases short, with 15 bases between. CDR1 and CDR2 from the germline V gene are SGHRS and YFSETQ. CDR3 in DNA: TGCGCCAGCAGCCTGGACACAAACGGGGGGGAGCTGTTTTTT. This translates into CASSLDTNGGELFF.

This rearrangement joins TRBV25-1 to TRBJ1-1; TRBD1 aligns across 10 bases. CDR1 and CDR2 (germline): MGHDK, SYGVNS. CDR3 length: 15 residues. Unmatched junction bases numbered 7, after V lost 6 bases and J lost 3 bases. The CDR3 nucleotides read TGTGCCAGCAGAGAAGGGACAGGGGAACACACTGAAGCTTTCTTT. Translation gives CASREGTGEHTEAFF.

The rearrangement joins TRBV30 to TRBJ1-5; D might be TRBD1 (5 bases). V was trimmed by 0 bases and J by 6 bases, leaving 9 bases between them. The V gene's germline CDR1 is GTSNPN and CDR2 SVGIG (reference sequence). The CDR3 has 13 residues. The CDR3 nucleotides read TGTGCCTGGAGTGTCCTGGGGGGTCAGCCCCAGCATTTT. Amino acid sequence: CAWSVLGGQPQHF.